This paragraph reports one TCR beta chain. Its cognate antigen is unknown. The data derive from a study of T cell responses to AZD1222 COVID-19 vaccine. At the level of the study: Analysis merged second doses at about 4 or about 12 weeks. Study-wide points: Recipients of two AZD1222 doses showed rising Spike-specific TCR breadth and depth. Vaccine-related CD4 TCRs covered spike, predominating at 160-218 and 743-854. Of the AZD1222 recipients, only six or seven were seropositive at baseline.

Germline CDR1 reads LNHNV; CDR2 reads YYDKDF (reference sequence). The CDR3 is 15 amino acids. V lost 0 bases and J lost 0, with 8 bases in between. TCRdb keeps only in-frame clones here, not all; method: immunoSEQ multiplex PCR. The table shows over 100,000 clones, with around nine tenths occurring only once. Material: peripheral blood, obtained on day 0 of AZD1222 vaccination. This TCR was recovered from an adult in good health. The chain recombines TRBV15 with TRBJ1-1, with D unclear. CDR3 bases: TGTGCCACCAGCAGAGATCCCCGGGTGAACACTGAAGCTTTCTTT. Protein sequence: CATSRDPRVNTEAFF.